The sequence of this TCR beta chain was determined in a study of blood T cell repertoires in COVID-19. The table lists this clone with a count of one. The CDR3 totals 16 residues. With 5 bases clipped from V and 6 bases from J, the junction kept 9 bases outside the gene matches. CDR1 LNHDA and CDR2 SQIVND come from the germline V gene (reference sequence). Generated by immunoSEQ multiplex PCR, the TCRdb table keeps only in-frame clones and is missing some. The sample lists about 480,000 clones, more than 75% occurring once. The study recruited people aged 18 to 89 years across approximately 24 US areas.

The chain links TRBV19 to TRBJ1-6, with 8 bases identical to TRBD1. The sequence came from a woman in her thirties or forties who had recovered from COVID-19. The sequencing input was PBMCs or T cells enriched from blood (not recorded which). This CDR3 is CASSDRQGRVNSPLHF. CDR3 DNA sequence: TGTGCCAGTAGTGACAGACAGGGGCGGGTTAATTCACCCCTCCACTTT.